Included here is one TCR beta chain sequence, with context. Produced via immunoSEQ multiplex PCR; TCRdb's table is partial and in-frame only. This table holds 140,000 or so clones, 70% to 90% found once. Germline CDR1 SEHNR, CDR2 FQNEAQ (reference sequence). There are 16 residues in the CDR3. V was shortened by 6 bases and J by 7 bases, with 24 bases between the two germline ends. This sample is part of a study of blood T cell repertoires in COVID-19. Overall study: PBMCs, B-cell-depleted T cells, or T cells provided the cDNA or gDNA that made up the material.

This TCR was sampled from a man between 65 and 79 years old with acute or convalescent COVID-19. Sequencing was performed on peripheral blood. The chain employs TRBV7-9 and TRBJ1-1; D ambiguous. The CDR3 DNA is TGTGCCAGCAGAACTGAGGCCGAGGAGGCCTACGGTGAAGCTTTCTTT. Translating gives CASRTEAEEAYGEAFF.